Detailed here is one T cell receptor (beta chain). This CDR3 has 20 residues. Germline V gene sequence: CDR1 SGHDN, CDR2 FVKESK. J was trimmed by 0 bases and V by 2 bases; bases with no gene match: 18. Original processing methods: Estimated nucleated cell counts came from reference gene primer amplification. Using immunoSEQ multiplex PCR, the repertoire was profiled, and TCRdb retains in-frame clones only, with some absent. The V and J calls and the clone size are those of that table, but D and trimming were determined from the DNA. The table records about 110,000 clones, around 80% of them present only once. The data are from a study of blood T cell repertoires in COVID-19. Study as a whole: The samples span acute and convalescent COVID-19 from the United States, Italy and Spain. PBMCs, B-cell-depleted T cells, or T cells provided the cDNA or gDNA that made up the material.

Sequencing input: peripheral blood. This chain links TRBV14 with TRBJ1-1; 7 nucleotides align to TRBD1. The receptor comes from a woman aged 55-69 years with acute or convalescent COVID-19. DNA of the CDR3: TGTGCCAGCAGCCAACGGACAGGTACGGTCGGTCCAAACATGAACACTGAAGCTTTCTTT. This translates into CASSQRTGTVGPNMNTEAFF.